These T cell receptor beta chains were read from a single sample in a study of blood T cell repertoires in COVID-19. This table comes from immunoSEQ multiplex PCR, and its TCRdb copy is limited to in-frame clones, with some not included. Here the sample spans 110,000 or so clones, over 75% being singletons. The source material was peripheral blood. All receptors derive from a woman aged 70-85 years who had recovered from COVID-19. Both conserved end residues are part of each CDR3. A D gene is named only where the DNA matches it firmly. Only some rows state a clone size, as once, few, many or a class for expanded clones.

.	TRBV7-9	TRBJ1-2	TRBD1	TGTGCCAGCAGCATCACAGGGGAGGGCTACACCTTC	CASSITGEGYTF
.	TRBV18	TRBJ2-1	.	TGTGCCAGCTCCCAGGTTCAGAGCTCCTACAATGAGCAGTTCTTC	CASSQVQSSYNEQFF
.	TRBV11-2	TRBJ2-1	TRBD1	TGTGCCAGCAGCTCCACGCCGGGACAGGGCGACAATGAGCAGTTCTTC	CASSSTPGQGDNEQFF
.	TRBV28	TRBJ1-2	TRBD1	TGTGCCAGCAGCCCCGACAGGGTGCGTGGCTACACCTTC	CASSPDRVRGYTF
.	TRBV29-1	TRBJ2-2	TRBD1	TGCAGCTCTGGGGACAGGGGTACCGGGGAGCTGTTTTTT	CSSGDRGTGELFF
.	TRBV21-1	TRBJ2-5	.	TGTGCCAGCAGCCAAGCGGGAGGGGGCCAAGAGACCCAGTACTTC	CASSQAGGGQETQYF
.	TRBV25-1	TRBJ2-4	.	TGTGCCAGCAGCCCAACGGGGGAACAGGGCAGGGGGATTCAGTACTTC	CASSPTGEQGRGIQYF
.	TRBV19	TRBJ1-2	TRBD1	TGTGCCAGTAGTACCTCGGGAGGGGGCGGTGGCTACACCTTC	CASSTSGGGGGYTF
.	TRBV5-5	TRBJ2-7	TRBD1	TGTGCCAGCAGCTCGACCGGGACAGGGTCGTCTGAGCAGTACTTC	CASSSTGTGSSEQYF
.	TRBV9	TRBJ1-5	.	TGTGCCAGCAGCGTAGCCCCAAATCAGCCCCAGCATTTT	CASSVAPNQPQHF
.	TRBV20-1	TRBJ2-3	.	TGCAGTGCTACGCGTAATACGCAGTATTTT	CSATRNTQYF
.	TRBV3-1/TRBV3-2	TRBJ2-2	.	TGTGCCAGCAGCCAGGGCCCGGTGACCACCGGGGAGCTGTTTTTT	CASSQGPVTTGELFF
.	TRBV6-5	TRBJ1-6	TRBD1	TGTGCCAGCAGAGACAGGGTCTCACCCCTCCACTTT	CASRDRVSPLHF
.	TRBV4-1	TRBJ2-1	.	TGCGCCAGCAGCCCAACTTCCCTACTTATCGATTCGGAGGGGTTCTTC	CASSPTSLLIDSEGFF
few	TRBV3-1/TRBV3-2	TRBJ1-2	TRBD1	TGTGCCAGCAAGGGGGTGGACAGGCGAAACTATGGCTACACCTTC	CASKGVDRRNYGYTF
.	TRBV18	TRBJ1-5	.	TGTGCCAGCTCACCTCTTATTAGCAATCAGCCCCAGCATTTT	CASSPLISNQPQHF
.	TRBV18	TRBJ2-5	.	TGTGCCAGCTCACCGACAGACTTGGAGACCCAGTACTTC	CASSPTDLETQYF
.	TRBV5-1	TRBJ2-5	TRBD2	TGCGCCAGCAGCCCACTAGCGAGCGTAGAGACCCAGTACTTC	CASSPLASVETQYF
.	TRBV20-1	TRBJ2-5	.	TGCAGTGCTGGGCAGGGGACCCAGTACTTC	CSAGQGTQYF
.	TRBV9	TRBJ2-7	TRBD2	TGTGCCAGCAGCGTAGGAGGGAGGGCGTACGAGCAGTACTTC	CASSVGGRAYEQYF
once	TRBV4-2	TRBJ1-3	TRBD1	TGTGCCAGCAGCCAAGAAGACAGGGGTGGAAACACCATATATTTT	CASSQEDRGGNTIYF
.	TRBV5-1	TRBJ1-4	TRBD1	TGCGCCAGCAGCTTAGCGGACAGGGGCGATGGGACTGCAACTAATGAAAAACTGTTTTTT	CASSLADRGDGTATNEKLFF
.	TRBV30	TRBJ1-1	.	TGTGCCTGGAGTGTACCGGGGGGGAACACTGAAGCTTTCTTT	CAWSVPGGNTEAFF
.	TRBV5-1	TRBJ2-7	TRBD1	TGCGCCAGCCGGGGTCCGACAGGGACGAGCTCCTACGAGCAGTACTTC	CASRGPTGTSSYEQYF
.	TRBV18	TRBJ1-1	.	TGTGCCAGCTCACCGCAGGGGAACACTGAAGCTTTCTTT	CASSPQGNTEAFF
.	TRBV4-2	TRBJ1-2	.	TGTGCCAGCAGCCAAGATGGGGGCGGTCCTAACTATGGCTACACCTTC	CASSQDGGGPNYGYTF
.	TRBV6-5	TRBJ2-1	TRBD1	TGTGCCAGCAGTTACTCTGGACAGGGGGCAGGCGATGAGCAGTTCTTC	CASSYSGQGAGDEQFF
.	TRBV6-5	TRBJ2-5	TRBD2	TGTGCCAGCAGTTGGACTAGCGGGGAGACCCAGTACTTC	CASSWTSGETQYF
once	TRBV6-5	TRBJ1-2	.	TGTGCCAGCAGCCTGGGCGGGCCGCACTATGGCTACACCTTC	CASSLGGPHYGYTF